The clone carrying this TCR beta chain turned up a few times. Its cognate antigen is unknown. This sample was included in a study of T cell repertoires in cytomegalovirus infection. Study details: Signatures in public TCR beta sequences pointed to both CMV infection and matching HLA type. Overall study results and limits: Of the TCR beta families, the public ones yielded a cumulative frequency that identified carriers of CMV plus the relevant HLA. HLA-C-restricted, CMV-specific TCR beta clonotypes were dominant ex vivo.

CDR3 size: 15 residues. V was clipped by 3 bases and J by 10 bases; unmatched bases: 10. Germline V gene sequence: CDR1 SGHVS, CDR2 FNYEAQ. Using its own MiXCR run on the reads, TCRdb lists one record per CDR3 protein. The sample consists of roughly 630,000 distinct CDR3 sequences, approximately 24% of them appearing once. The chain carries TRBV7-6 and TRBJ2-1; 9 bases fit TRBD2. The TCR was taken from a human donor in good health (CMV status not recorded). Some clones in this sample may be carry-over from other donors' samples. Sequencing was performed on CD8+ T cells from PBMCs. The CDR3 nucleotides read TGTGCCAGCAGCTTCCCGGCGGGGGGGCAAAGGGAGCAGTTCTTC. Residues: CASSFPAGGQREQFF. The full variable domain, with the rest looked up from reference TRBV7-6 and TRBJ2-1, is GAGVSQSPRYKVTKRGQDVALRCDPISGHVSLYWYRQALGQGPEFLTYFNYEAQQDKSGLPNDRFSAERPEGSISTLTIQRTEQRDSAMYRCASSFPAGGQREQFFGPGTRLTVL.